This T cell receptor beta chain was recovered during a study of CD8+ T cells in alopecia areata. Study-level information: Patients took tofacitinib for 6 to 18 months, followed by 6 drug-free months. Study-wide results and limits: Expanded CD8+ clones among the top 100, and scalp clonality, were significantly decreased by tofacitinib. When scalp samples are sequenced, resident alphabeta T cells of normal skin are also captured.

Worth noting for this clone: Antigen specificity is unknown.

cDNA serving as the sequencing template came from extracted, reverse transcribed RNA. Generated by immunoSEQ multiplex PCR, the TCRdb table keeps only in-frame clones and is missing some. The profile shows more than 150,000 clones, roughly 50% of them singletons. The treatment here: oral pan-JAK inhibitor, 5-10 mg twice daily. It was from alopecia areata patients that lesional scalp punch biopsies and peripheral blood were collected. The CDR3 length is 13 residues. Trimming shortened V by 9 bases and J by 1 base, and 11 bases separated the two germline ends. Germline V gives CDR1 SGHVS, CDR2 FNYEAQ. The chain is built from TRBV7-6 and TRBJ2-3, with D tentatively TRBD2 (6 bases). Sequencing was performed on CD8+ T cells sorted from blood, taken at week 24, from a patient treated with tofacitinib. The TCR originated in a human donor with alopecia areata. The CDR3 is CASSQRGTDTQYF. In DNA form, the CDR3 reads TGTGCCAGTTCTCAGCGGGGCACAGATACGCAGTATTTT.